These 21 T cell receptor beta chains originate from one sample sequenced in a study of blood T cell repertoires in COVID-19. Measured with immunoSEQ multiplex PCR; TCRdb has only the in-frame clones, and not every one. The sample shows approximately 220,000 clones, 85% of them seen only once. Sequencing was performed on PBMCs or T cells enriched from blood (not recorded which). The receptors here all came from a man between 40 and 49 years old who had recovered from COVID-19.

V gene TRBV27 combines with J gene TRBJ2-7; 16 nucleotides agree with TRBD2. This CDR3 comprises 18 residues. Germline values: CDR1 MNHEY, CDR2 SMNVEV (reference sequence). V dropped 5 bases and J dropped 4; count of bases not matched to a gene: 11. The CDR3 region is CASSPALGLAGGPYEQYF. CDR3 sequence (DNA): TGTGCCAGCAGTCCCGCGTTGGGACTAGCGGGAGGGCCATACGAGCAGTACTTC.

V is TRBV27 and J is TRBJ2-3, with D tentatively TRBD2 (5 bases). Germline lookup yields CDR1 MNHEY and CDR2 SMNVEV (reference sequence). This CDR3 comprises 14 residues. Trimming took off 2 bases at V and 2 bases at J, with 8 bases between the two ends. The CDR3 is CASSLLGATDTQYF. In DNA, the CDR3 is TGTGCCAGCAGTTTACTGGGAGCCACAGATACGCAGTATTTT.

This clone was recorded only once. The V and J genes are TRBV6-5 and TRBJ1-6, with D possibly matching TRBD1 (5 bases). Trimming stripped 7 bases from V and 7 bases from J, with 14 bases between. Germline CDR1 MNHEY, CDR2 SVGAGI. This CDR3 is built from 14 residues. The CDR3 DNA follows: TGTGCCAGCAACAAGGGGTATGAGAATTCACCCCTCCACTTT. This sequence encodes CASNKGYENSPLHF.

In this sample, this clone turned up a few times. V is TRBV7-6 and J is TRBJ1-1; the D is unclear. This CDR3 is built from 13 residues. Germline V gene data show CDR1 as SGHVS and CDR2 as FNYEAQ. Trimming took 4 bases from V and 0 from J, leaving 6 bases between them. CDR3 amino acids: CASSYYLNTEAFF. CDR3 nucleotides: TGTGCCAGCAGCTATTACTTGAACACTGAAGCTTTCTTT.

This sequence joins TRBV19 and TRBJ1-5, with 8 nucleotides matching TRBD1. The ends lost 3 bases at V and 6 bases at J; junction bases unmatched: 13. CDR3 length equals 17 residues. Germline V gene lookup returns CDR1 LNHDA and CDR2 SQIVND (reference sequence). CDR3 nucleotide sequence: TGTGCCAGTAGTATCCTACACTCCGACAGGGGAATTCAGCCCCAGCATTTT. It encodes CASSILHSDRGIQPQHF.

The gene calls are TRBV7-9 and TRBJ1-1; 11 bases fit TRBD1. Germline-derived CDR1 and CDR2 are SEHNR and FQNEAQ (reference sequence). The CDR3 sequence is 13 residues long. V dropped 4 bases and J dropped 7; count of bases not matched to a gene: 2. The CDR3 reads CASSWGQGGEAFF. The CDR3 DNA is TGTGCCAGCAGCTGGGGACAGGGGGGTGAAGCTTTCTTT.

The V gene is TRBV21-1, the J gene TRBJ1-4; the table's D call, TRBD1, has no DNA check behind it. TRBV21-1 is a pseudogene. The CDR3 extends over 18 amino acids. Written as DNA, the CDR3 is TGTGCCAGCAGCAAAGTATCCCCGACCGGGACAGGGGTGGGAAAAACTGTTTTT. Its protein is CASSKVSPTGTGVGKTVF.

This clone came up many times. The CDR3 sequence is CAWRAGWGSQPQHF. The CDR3 bases are TGTGCCTGGAGAGCGGGATGGGGGAGTCAGCCCCAGCATTTT. This chain links TRBV30 with TRBJ1-5, with D possibly being TRBD1 (5 bases). This CDR3 is built from 14 residues. Per the germline V gene, CDR1 is GTSNPN and CDR2 is SVGIG (reference sequence). V was shortened by 3 bases and J by 6 bases, with 15 bases between the two germline ends.

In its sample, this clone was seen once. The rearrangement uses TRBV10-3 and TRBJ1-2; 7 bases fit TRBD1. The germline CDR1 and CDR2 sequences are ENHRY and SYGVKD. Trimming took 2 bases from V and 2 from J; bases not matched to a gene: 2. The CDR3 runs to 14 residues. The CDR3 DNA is TGTGCCATCAGTGAGACAGGGGCGAACTATGGCTACACCTTC. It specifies CAISETGANYGYTF.

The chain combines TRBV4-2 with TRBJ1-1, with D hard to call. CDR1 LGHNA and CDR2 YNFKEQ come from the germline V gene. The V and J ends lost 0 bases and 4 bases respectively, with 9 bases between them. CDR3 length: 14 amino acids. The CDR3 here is CASSQEYIRTEAFF. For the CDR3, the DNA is TGTGCCAGCAGCCAAGAATACATTCGCACTGAAGCTTTCTTT.

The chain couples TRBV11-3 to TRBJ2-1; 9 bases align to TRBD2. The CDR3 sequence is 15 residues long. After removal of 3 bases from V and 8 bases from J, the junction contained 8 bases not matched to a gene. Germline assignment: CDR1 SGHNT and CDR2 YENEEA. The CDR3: CASSFGREGRYEQFF. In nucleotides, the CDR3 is TGTGCCAGCAGCTTTGGGCGGGAGGGGCGCTATGAGCAGTTCTTC. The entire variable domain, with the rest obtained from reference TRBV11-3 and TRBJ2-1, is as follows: EAGVVQSPRYKIIEKKQPVAFWCNPISGHNTLYWYLQNLGQGPELLIRYENEEAVDDSQLPKDRFSAERLKGVDSTLKIQPAELGDSAVYLCASSFGREGRYEQFFGPGTRLTVL.

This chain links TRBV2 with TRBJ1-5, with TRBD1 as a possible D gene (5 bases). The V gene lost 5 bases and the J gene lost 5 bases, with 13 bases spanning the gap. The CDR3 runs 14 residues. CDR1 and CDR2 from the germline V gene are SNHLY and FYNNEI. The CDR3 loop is CASSRGNVDQPQHF. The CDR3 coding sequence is TGTGCCAGCAGTCGGGGGAACGTTGATCAGCCCCAGCATTTT.

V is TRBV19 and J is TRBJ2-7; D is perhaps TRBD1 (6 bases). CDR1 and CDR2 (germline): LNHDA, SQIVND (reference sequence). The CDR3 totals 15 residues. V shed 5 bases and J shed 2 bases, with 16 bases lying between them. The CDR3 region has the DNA TGTGCCAGTAGTCTCTCCGGTGGACAGACCTACGAGCAGTACTTC. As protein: CASSLSGGQTYEQYF. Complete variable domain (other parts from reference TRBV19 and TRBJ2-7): DGGITQSPKYLFRKEGQNVTLSCEQNLNHDAMYWYRQDPGQGLRLIYYSQIVNDFQKGDIAEGYSVSREKKESFPLTVTSAQKNPTAFYLCASSLSGGQTYEQYFGPGTRLTVT.

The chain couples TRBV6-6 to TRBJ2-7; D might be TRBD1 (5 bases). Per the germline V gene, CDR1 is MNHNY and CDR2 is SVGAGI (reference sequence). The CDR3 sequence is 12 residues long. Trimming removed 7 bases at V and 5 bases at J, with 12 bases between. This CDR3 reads CASKGVIHEQYF. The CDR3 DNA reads TGTGCCAGCAAAGGGGTTATCCACGAGCAGTACTTC.

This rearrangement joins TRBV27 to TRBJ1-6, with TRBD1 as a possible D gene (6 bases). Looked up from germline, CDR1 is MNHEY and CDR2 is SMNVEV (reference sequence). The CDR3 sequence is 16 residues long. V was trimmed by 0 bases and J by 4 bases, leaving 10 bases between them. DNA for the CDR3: TGTGCCAGCAGTTTATCGGTTCAGGGGTATAATTCACCCCTCCACTTT. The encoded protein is CASSLSVQGYNSPLHF.

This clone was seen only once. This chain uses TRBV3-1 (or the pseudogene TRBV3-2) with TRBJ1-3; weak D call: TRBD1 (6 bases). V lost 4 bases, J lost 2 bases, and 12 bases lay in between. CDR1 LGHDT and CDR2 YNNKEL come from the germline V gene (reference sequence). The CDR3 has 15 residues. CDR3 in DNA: TGTGCCAGCAGCCGGGGGCTGCTGACTGGAAACACCATATATTTT. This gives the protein CASSRGLLTGNTIYF.

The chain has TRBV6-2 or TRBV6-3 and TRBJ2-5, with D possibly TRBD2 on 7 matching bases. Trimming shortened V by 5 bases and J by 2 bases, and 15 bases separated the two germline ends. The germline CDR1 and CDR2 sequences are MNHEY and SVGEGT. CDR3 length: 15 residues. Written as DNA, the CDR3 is TGTGCCAGCAGTCCCCCGAGGGGGGGACAAGAGACCCAGTACTTC. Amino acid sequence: CASSPPRGGQETQYF.

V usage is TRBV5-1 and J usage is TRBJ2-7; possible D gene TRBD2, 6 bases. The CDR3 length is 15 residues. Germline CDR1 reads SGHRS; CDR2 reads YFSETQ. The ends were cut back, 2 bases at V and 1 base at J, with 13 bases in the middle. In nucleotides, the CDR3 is TGCGCCAGCAGCTTATCGAGACTAGTATCCTACGAGCAGTACTTC. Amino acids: CASSLSRLVSYEQYF.

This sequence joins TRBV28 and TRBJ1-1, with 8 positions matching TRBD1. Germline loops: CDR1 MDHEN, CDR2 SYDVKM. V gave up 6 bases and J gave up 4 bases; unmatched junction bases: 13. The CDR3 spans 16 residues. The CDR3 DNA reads TGTGCCAGCAGCTGGATCCAGGGGGCGCGGAGCACTGAAGCTTTCTTT. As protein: CASSWIQGARSTEAFF.

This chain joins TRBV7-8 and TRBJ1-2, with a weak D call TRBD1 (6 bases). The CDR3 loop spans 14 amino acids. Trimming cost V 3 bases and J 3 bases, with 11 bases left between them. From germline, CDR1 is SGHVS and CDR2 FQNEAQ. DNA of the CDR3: TGTGCCAGCAGCTTTCGGGACACCTACTATGGCTACACCTTC. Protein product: CASSFRDTYYGYTF.

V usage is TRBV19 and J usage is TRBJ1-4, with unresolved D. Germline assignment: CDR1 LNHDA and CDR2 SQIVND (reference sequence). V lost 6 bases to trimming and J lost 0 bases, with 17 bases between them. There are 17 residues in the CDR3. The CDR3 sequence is CASSPEPRFATNEKLFF. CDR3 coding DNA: TGTGCCAGTAGCCCTGAACCTCGGTTTGCAACTAATGAAAAACTGTTTTTT.